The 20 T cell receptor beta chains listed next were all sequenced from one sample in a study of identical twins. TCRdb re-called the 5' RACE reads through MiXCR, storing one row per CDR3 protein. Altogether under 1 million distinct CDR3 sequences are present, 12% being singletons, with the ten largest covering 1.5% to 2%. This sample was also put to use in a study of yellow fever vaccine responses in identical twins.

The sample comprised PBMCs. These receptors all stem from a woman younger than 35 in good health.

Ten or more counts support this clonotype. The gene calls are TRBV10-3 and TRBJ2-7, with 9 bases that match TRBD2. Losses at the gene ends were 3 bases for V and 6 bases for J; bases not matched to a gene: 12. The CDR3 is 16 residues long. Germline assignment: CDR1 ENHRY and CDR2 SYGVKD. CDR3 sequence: CAISDAHPGLAPEQYV. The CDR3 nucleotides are TGTGCCATCAGTGACGCGCACCCGGGACTAGCTCCCGAGCAGTACGTC.

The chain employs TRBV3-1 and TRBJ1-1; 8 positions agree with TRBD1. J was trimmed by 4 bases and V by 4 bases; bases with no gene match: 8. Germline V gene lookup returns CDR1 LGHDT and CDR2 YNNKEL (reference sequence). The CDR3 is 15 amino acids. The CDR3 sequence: CASSLQGAHGTEAFF. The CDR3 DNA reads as TGTGCCAGCAGCCTGCAGGGGGCTCATGGCACTGAAGCTTTCTTT. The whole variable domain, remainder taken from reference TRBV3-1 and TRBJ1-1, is DTAVSQTPKYLVTQMGNDKSIKCEQNLGHDTMYWYKQDSKKFLKIMFSYNNKELIINETVPNRFSPKSPDKAHLNLHINSLELGDSAVYFCASSLQGAHGTEAFFGQGTRLTVV.

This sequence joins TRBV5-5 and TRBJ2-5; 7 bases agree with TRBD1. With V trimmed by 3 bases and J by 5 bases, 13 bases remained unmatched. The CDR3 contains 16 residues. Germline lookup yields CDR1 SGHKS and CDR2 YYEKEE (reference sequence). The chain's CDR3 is CASSSITGAPRETQYF. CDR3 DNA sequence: TGTGCCAGCAGCTCGATTACAGGGGCCCCGCGGGAGACCCAGTACTTC.

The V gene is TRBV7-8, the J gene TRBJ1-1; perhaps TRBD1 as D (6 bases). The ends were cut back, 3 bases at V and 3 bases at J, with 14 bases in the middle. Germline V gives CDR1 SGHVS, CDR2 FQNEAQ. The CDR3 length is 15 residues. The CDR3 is CASSLGGPGDTEAFF. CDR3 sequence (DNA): TGTGCCAGCAGCTTGGGGGGGCCGGGCGACACTGAAGCTTTCTTT.

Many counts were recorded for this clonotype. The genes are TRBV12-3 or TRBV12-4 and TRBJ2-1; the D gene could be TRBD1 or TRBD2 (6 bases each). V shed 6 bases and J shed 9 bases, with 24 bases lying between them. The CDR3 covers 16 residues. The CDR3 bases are TGTGCCAGCAGATACCAACTAGGGGGGAATGGTGGTGAGCAGTTCTTC. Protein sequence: CASRYQLGGNGGEQFF.

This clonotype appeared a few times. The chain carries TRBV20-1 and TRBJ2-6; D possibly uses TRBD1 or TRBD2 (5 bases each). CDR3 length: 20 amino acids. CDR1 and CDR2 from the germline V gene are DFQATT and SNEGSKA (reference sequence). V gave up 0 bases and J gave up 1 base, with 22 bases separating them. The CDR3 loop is CSARDLWGRPSFSGANVLTF. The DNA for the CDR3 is TGCAGTGCTAGAGATCTTTGGGGACGACCTTCTTTTTCTGGGGCCAACGTCCTGACTTTC.

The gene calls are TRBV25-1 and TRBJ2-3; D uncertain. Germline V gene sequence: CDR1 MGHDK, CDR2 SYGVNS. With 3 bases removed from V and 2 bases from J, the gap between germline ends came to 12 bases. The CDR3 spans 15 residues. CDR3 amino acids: CASSDLRTNTDTQYF. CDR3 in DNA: TGTGCCAGCAGTGATCTCAGGACCAACACAGATACGCAGTATTTT.

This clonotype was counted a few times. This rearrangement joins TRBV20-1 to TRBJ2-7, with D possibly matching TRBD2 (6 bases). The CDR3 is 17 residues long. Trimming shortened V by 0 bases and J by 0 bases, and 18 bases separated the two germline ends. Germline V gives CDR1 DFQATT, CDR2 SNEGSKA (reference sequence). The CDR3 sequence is CSARDIGGPRGSYEQYF. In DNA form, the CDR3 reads TGCAGTGCTAGAGATATCGGGGGACCGAGGGGCTCCTACGAGCAGTACTTC.

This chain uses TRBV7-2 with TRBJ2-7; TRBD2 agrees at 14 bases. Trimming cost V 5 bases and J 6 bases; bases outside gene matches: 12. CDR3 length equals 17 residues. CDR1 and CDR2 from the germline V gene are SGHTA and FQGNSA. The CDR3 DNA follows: TGTGCCAGCAGCCAGGGACTAGCGGGAGTCCTAAAAAGCGAGCAGTACTTC. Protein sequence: CASSQGLAGVLKSEQYF. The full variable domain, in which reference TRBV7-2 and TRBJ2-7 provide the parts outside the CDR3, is GAGVSQSPSNKVTEKGKDVELRCDPISGHTALYWYRQSLGQGLEFLIYFQGNSAPDKSGLPSDRFSAERTGGSVSTLTIQRTQQEDSAVYLCASSQGLAGVLKSEQYFGPGTRLTVT.

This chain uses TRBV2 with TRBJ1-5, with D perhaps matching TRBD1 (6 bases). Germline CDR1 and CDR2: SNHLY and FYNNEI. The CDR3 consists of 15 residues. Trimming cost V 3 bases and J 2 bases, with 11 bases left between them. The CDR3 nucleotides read TGTGCCAGCAGTGACCGCCGACAGGGCAATCAGCCCCAGCATTTT. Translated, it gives CASSDRRQGNQPQHF.

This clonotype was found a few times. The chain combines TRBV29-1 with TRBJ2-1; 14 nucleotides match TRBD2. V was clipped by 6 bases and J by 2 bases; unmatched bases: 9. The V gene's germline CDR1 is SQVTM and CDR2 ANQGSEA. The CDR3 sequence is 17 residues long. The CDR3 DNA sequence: TGCAGCGTAACCGGGACTAGCGGGAGTGCGGCCTACAATGAGCAGTTCTTC. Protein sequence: CSVTGTSGSAAYNEQFF.

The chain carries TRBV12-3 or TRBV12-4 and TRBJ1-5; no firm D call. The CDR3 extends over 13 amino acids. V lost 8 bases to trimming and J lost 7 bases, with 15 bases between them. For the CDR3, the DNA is TGTGCCAGCGGGCACCGGGTGGACCAGCCCCAGCATTTT. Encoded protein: CASGHRVDQPQHF.

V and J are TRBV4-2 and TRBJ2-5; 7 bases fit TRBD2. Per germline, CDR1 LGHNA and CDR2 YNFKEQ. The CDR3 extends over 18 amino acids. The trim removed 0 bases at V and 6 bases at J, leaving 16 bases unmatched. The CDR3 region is CASSQEEDLTSARKTQYF. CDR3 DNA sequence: TGTGCCAGCAGCCAAGAAGAGGACTTAACTAGCGCTAGAAAGACCCAGTACTTC.

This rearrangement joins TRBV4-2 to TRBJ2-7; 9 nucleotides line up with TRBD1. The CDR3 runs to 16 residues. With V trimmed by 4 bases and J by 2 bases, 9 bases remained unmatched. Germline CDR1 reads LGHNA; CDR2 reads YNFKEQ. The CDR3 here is CASSRPGQGFTYEQYF. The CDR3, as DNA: TGTGCCAGCAGCCGACCGGGACAGGGATTCACCTACGAGCAGTACTTC.

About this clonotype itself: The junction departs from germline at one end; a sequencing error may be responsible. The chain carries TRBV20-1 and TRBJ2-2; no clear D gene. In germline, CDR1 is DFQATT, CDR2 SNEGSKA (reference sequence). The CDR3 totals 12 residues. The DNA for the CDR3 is TGCAGCGCTAGGGCGAACACCGGGGAGCTGTTTTTT. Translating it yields CSARANTGELFF.

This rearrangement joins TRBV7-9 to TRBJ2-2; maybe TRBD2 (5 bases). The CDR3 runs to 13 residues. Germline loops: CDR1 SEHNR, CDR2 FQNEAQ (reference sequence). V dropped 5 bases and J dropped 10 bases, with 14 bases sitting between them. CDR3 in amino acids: CASSVSLREELFF. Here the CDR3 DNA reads TGTGCCAGCAGCGTATCCCTTCGGGAGGAGCTGTTTTTT.

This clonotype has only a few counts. The CDR3 sequence: CASSGSRSGTQYF. The CDR3 region has the DNA TGTGCCAGCAGCGGCAGCCGGTCGGGTACGCAGTATTTT. This sequence joins TRBV12-3 or TRBV12-4 and TRBJ2-3; no definite D call. The CDR3 has 13 amino acids. Trimming left V 6 bases short and J 8 bases short, with 15 bases between.

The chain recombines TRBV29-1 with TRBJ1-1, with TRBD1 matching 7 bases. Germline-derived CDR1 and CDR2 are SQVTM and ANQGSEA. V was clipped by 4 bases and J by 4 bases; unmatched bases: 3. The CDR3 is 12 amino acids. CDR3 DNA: TGCAGCGTTGGACAGGGTAGCACTGAAGCTTTCTTT. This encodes CSVGQGSTEAFF. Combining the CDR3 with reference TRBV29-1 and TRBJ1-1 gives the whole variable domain SAVISQKPSRDICQRGTSLTIQCQVDSQVTMMFWYRQQPGQSLTLIATANQGSEATYESGFVIDKFPISRPNLTFSTLTVSNMSPEDSSIYLCSVGQGSTEAFFGQGTRLTVV.

This CDR3 is CASSDHPGGPETQYF. The DNA of the CDR3 is TGTGCCAGCAGTGACCACCCCGGAGGACCAGAGACCCAGTACTTC. This sequence joins TRBV6-4 and TRBJ2-5, with D possibly TRBD2 on 5 matching bases. V lost 2 bases and J 4 bases, leaving 14 bases between the germline ends. Per germline, CDR1 MRHNA and CDR2 SNTAGT. The CDR3 length is 15 residues.

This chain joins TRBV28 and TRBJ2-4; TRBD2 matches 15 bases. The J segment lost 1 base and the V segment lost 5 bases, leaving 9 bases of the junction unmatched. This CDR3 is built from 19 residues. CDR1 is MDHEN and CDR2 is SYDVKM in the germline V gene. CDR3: CASSQLGLAGGPAKNIQYF. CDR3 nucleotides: TGTGCCAGCAGTCAACTCGGACTAGCGGGGGGGCCGGCCAAAAACATTCAGTACTTC.